This TCR beta chain emerged from a study of regulatory T cells in long-lasting Graves disease. Study-wide findings and caveats: Persistent disease was associated with favored TRBV28 usage and with favored use of TRBJ1-2 and TRBJ2-5.

Time point in this sample: newly diagnosed GD, antithyroid drugs for less than 3 months. The TCR library was made from RNA that had been extracted from PBMCs in TRIzol. Points on this clonotype: The antigen is unknown.

This CDR3 region has 13 residues. CDR1 and CDR2 (germline): DFQATT, SNEGSKA (reference sequence). V was clipped by 5 bases and J by 1 base, with 9 bases between them. Libraries of TCR beta came from iRepertoire HTBI primers plus Arm-PCR of CDR3 regions. In the original analysis: Sequenced samples collectively carried roughly 60 TRBV and around 15 TRBJ segments. TCRdb independently ran MiXCR on the multiplex PCR reads; one entry per CDR3 protein. What appears here as the V and J calls and clone size reflects TCRdb's work, not the paper's. The data show 200,000 to 250,000 distinct CDR3 sequences, roughly 18% seen once.

The V gene is TRBV20-1, the J gene TRBJ1-5; no clear D gene. Material: peripheral blood mononuclear cells (PBMCs), obtained at new diagnosis, from a patient treated with antithyroid drugs. The TCR sequence derives from a female donor with Graves disease. CDR3 sequence (DNA): TGCAGTGCTCAACCGGACAGCAATCAGCCCCAGCATTTT. As protein: CSAQPDSNQPQHF.